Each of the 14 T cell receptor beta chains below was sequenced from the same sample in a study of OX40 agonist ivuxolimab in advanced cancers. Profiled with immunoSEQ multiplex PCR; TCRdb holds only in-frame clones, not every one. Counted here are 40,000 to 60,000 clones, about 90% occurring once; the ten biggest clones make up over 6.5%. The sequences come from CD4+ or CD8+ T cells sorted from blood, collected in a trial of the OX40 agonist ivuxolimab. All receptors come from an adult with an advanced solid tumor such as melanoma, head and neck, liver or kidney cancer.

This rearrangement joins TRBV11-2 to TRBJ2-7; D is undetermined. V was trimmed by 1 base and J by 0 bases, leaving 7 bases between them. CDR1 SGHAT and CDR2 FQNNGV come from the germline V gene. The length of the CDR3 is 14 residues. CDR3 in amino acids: CASSLAAGSYEQYV. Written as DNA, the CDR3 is TGTGCCAGCAGCTTAGCAGCCGGCTCCTACGAGCAGTACGTC.

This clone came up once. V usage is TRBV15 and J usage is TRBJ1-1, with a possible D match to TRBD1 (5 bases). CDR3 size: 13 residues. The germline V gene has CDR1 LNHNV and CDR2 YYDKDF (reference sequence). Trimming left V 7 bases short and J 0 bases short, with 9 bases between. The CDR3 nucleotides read TGTGCCACCAAGGACAAACTGAACACTGAAGCTTTCTTT. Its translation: CATKDKLNTEAFF.

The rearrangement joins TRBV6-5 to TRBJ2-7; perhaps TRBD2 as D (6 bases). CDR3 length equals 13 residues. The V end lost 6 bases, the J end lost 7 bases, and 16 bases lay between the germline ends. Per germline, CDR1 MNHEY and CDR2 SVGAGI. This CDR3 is CASREGGGLEQYF. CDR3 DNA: TGTGCCAGCAGGGAGGGTGGAGGGCTGGAGCAGTACTTC.

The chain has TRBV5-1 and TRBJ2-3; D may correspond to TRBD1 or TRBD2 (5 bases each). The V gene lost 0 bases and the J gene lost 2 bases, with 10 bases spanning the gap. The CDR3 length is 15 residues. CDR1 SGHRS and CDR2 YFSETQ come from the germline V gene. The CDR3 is CASSLAGLTTDTQYF. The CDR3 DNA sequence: TGCGCCAGCAGCTTGGCGGGGCTGACCACAGATACGCAGTATTTT.

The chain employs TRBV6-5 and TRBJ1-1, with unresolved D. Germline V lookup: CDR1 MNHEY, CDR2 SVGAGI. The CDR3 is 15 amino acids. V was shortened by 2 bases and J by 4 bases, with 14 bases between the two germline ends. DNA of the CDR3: TGTGCCAGCAGTTACCTGGACCCGGCGGGCACTGAAGCTTTCTTT. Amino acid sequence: CASSYLDPAGTEAFF.

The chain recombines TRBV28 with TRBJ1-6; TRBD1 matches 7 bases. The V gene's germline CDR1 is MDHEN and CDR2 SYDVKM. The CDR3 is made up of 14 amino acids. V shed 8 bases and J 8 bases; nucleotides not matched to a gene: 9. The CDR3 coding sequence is TGTGCCAGCGTGTACAGGGGTCTAGATTCACCCCTCCACTTT. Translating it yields CASVYRGLDSPLHF.

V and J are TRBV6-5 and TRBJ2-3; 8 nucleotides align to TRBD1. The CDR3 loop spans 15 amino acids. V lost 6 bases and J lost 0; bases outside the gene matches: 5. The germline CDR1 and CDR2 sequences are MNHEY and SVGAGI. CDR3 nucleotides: TGTGCCAGCAGGACGAGGGACAGGAGCACAGATACGCAGTATTTT. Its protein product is CASRTRDRSTDTQYF.

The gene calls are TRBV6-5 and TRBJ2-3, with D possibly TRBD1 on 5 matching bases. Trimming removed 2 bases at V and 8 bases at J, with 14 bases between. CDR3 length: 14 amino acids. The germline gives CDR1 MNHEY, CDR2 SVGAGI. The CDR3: CASSYADSHGTQYF. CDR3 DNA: TGTGCCAGCAGTTACGCAGACAGCCACGGTACGCAGTATTTT.

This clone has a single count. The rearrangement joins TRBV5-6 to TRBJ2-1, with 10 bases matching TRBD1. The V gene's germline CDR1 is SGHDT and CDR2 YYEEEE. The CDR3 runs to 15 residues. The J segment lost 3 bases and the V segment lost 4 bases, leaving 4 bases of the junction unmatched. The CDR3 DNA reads TGTGCCAGCAGCCGCGACAGGGGGCTCTACAATGAGCAGTTCTTC. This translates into CASSRDRGLYNEQFF. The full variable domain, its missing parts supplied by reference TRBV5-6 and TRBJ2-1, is DAGVTQSPTHLIKTRGQQVTLRCSPKSGHDTVSWYQQALGQGPQFIFQYYEEEERQRGNFPDRFSGHQFPNYSSELNVNALLLGDSALYLCASSRDRGLYNEQFFGPGTRLTVL.

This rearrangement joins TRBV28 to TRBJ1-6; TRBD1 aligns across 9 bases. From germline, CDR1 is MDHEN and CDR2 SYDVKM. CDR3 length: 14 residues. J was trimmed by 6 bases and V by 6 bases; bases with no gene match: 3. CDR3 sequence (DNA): TGTGCCAGCAGGGACAGGGGAGGTAATTCACCCCTCCACTTT. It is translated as CASRDRGGNSPLHF. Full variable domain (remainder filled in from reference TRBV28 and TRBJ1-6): DVKVTQSSRYLVKRTGEKVFLECVQDMDHENMFWYRQDPGLGLRLIYFSYDVKMKEKGDIPEGYSVSREKKERFSLILESASTNQTSMYLCASRDRGGNSPLHFGNGTRLTVT.

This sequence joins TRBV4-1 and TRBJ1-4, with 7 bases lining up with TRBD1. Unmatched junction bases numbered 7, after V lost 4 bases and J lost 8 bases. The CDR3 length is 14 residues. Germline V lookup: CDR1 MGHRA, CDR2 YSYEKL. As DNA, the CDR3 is TGCGCCAGCAGCCCGACAGGGTCAGAGGAAAAACTGTTTTTT. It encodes CASSPTGSEEKLFF.

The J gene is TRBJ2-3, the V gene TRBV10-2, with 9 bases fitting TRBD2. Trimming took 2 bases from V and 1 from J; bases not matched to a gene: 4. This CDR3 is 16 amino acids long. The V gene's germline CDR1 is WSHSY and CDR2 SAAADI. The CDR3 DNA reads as TGCGCCAGCAGTGAGGCTAGCGGGGTCGGCACAGATACGCAGTATTTT. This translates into CASSEASGVGTDTQYF.

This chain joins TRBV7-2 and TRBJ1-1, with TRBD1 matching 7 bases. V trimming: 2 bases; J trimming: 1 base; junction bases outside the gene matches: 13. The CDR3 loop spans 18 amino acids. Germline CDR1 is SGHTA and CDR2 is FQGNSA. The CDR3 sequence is CASSLNSPRQGSNTEAFF. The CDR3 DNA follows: TGTGCCAGCAGCTTAAATTCCCCGCGACAGGGCTCGAACACTGAAGCTTTCTTT.

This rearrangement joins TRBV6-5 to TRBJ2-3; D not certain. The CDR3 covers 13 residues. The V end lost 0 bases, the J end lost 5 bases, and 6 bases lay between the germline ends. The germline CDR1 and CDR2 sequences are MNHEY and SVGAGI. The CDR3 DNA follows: TGTGCCAGCAGTTACTCGTGGAAAGATACGCAGTATTTT. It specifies CASSYSWKDTQYF.